The following is a TCR beta chain sequence with its context. The antigen remains unidentified. Only CD45RO-negative cells positively selected for CCR7 counted as naive CD8 cells, so terminally differentiated effector memory CD45RA+ cells were excluded. This entry comes from a study of shared clonotypes between healthy human individuals. Study observations and caveats: Non-shared clonotypes were found to have lower generation probabilities than the clonotypes that were shared by all four of the sorted-subset donors.

The CDR3 length is 12 residues. Germline loops: CDR1 SGHTA, CDR2 FQGTGA. V lost 6 bases, J lost 8 bases, and 11 bases lay in between. The data were produced by immunoSEQ multiplex PCR, yet TCRdb's version contains in-frame clones alone and is incomplete. The table shows 630,000 or so clones, with roughly 98% occurring only once. The sample was naive CD8+ T cells sorted from blood. The TCR comes from a man aged 25-45 years in good health. The rearrangement joins TRBV7-3 to TRBJ2-1; perhaps TRBD2 as D (5 bases). In DNA form, the CDR3 reads TGTGCCAGCAGGGGGTCTAGCTATGAGCAGTTCTTC. This codes for CASRGSSYEQFF. The variable domain in full, completed from reference TRBV7-3 and TRBJ2-1, reads GAGVSQTPSNKVTEKGKYVELRCDPISGHTALYWYRQSLGQGPEFLIYFQGTGAADDSGLPNDRFFAVRPEGSVSTLKIQRTERGDSAVYLCASRGSSYEQFFGPGTRLTVL.